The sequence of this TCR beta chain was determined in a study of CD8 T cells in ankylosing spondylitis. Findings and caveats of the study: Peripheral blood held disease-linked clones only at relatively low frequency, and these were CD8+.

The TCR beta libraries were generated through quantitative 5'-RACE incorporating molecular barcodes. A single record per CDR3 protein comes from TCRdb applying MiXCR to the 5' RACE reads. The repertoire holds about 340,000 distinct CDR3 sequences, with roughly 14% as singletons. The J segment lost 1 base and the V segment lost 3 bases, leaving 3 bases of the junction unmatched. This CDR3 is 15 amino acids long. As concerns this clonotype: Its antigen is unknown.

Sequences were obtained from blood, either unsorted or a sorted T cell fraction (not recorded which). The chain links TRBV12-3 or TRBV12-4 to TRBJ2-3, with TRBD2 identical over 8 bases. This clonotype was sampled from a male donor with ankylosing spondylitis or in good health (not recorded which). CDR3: CASSFSSGGTDTQYF. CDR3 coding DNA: TGTGCCAGCAGTTTCAGTAGCGGGGGCACAGATACGCAGTATTTT.